This T cell receptor beta chain was sequenced in a study of blood T cell repertoires in COVID-19. Sequencing was performed with immunoSEQ multiplex PCR; in TCRdb, only in-frame clones are kept and a portion is missing. The sample lists about 280,000 clones, roughly 90% seen once, with 1.7% in the top ten. Germline trimming cut 3 bases from V and 3 bases from J; bases unmatched to any gene: 5. The CDR3 contains 16 residues. Germline CDR1 MNHEY, CDR2 SVGAGI. This clonotype originated in a woman between 18 and 30 years old with acute COVID-19. The sequenced sample was PBMCs or T cells enriched from blood (not recorded which). This rearrangement joins TRBV6-5 to TRBJ2-3; 11 nucleotides align to TRBD2. The CDR3 loop reads CASSYRTSGSTDTQYF. The CDR3 region has the DNA TGTGCCAGCAGTTATCGTACTAGCGGGAGTACAGATACGCAGTATTTT.